This T cell receptor (beta chain) was obtained from a study of OX40 agonist ivuxolimab in advanced cancers. Libraries were prepared by immunoSEQ multiplex PCR; TCRdb keeps only in-frame clonotypes and omits some of them. This sample has about 69,000 clones, with more than 85% found just once. The length of the CDR3 is 11 residues. CDR1 is MNHNS and CDR2 is SASEGT in the germline V gene. The germline V and J ends were trimmed by 5 bases and 2 bases, with 4 bases remaining between them. This TCR derives from an adult with an advanced solid tumor such as melanoma, head and neck, liver or kidney cancer. The source material was CD4+ or CD8+ T cells sorted from blood, sampled in a trial of the OX40 agonist ivuxolimab. The chain carries TRBV6-1 and TRBJ2-7, with unresolved D. The CDR3 loop reads CASSPAYEQYF. The DNA of the CDR3 is TGTGCCAGCAGTCCGGCCTACGAGCAGTACTTC.